This is a list of T cell receptor beta chains from one sample in a study of vaccination and CD4 T cells after COVID-19. Antigens of these TCRs are unknown. TCRdb independently ran MiXCR on the PCR reads; one entry per CDR3 protein. The sample contains 12,000 or so distinct CDR3 sequences, roughly 60% of which appear only once. Sequencing was performed on CD4+ T cells from blood, cultured in vitro. Receptors were obtained from a human donor who had recovered from COVID-19. Each CDR3 is given with its conserved first and last residue. Fields, in order: CDR3 length, V gene, clone size, D gene, J gene, CDR3 DNA, CDR3 protein. The D gene is left open where the match is weak. Clone size, where shown, is once, few, many, or a class for clones that have expanded.

>14|TRBV5-4|large|TRBD2|TRBJ2-5
TGTGCCAGCAGCCCGACTAGCGGTAAAGAGACCCAGTACTTC
CASSPTSGKETQYF
>14|TRBV7-6|NA|TRBD2|TRBJ2-1
TGTGCTAGCAGCCCAACTAGCGTTCGTAATGAGCAGTTCTTC
CASSPTSVRNEQFF
>16|TRBV14|NA|NA|TRBJ1-5
TGTGCCAGCAGCCCCAGGGATGTGACAGACCATCAGCCCCAGCATTTT
CASSPRDVTDHQPQHF
>15|TRBV11-2|few|NA|TRBJ2-2
TGTGCCAGCAGCTACGGCAGACTGAACACCGGGGAGCTGTTTTTT
CASSYGRLNTGELFF
>15|TRBV7-2|once|NA|TRBJ1-2
TGTGCCAGCAGCCCACCAGGGGCGGGCTATTATGGCTACACCTTC
CASSPPGAGYYGYTF
>13|TRBV11-2|NA|NA|TRBJ1-1
TGTGCCAGCAGCTTAGACGTTCTTTCGGGGGCTTTCTTT
CASSLDVLSGAFF
>13|TRBV4-3|NA|NA|TRBJ2-4
TGCGCCAGCAGCCAAGACGGGAGAAACATTCAGTACTTC
CASSQDGRNIQYF
>16|TRBV5-1|NA|NA|TRBJ1-1
TGCGCCAGCAGCTTGGCCGATGAGGGGCCGTCCGGTGAAGCTTTCTTT
CASSLADEGPSGEAFF
>15|TRBV19|NA|TRBD1|TRBJ1-2
TGTGCCAGTAGTGATTCGGCAGGGGGCTGGAGTGGCTACACCTTC
CASSDSAGGWSGYTF
>13|TRBV28|NA|NA|TRBJ2-1
TGTGCCAGTGTTGGTGGGACTGTCAATGAGCAGTTCTTC
CASVGGTVNEQFF